Listed below are T cell receptor beta chains from one sample, sequenced in a study of T cells in Graves' hyperthyroidism and ophthalmopathy. TCRdb re-analysed the multiplex PCR reads in MiXCR, keeping a single row per CDR3 protein. This sample yields under 400,000 distinct CDR3 sequences, of which 15% to 19% are seen a single time; approximately 30% belongs to the top ten. Sequenced material: blood. The source is a woman under 30 with Graves' hyperthyroidism that later progressed to Graves' ophthalmopathy. Both conserved end residues are part of each CDR3. D genes are given only for firm matches.

d_call: TRBD2; v_call: TRBV20-1; j_call: TRBJ2-1; cdr3_aa: CSAVSGSSYNEQFF
d_call: -; v_call: TRBV30; j_call: TRBJ2-1; cdr3_aa: CAWSLPFGTQFF
d_call: TRBD2; v_call: TRBV20-1; j_call: TRBJ2-1; cdr3_aa: CSARKAGGIYNEQFF
d_call: TRBD2; v_call: TRBV7-2; j_call: TRBJ2-7; cdr3_aa: CASSSLGLPLSEQYF
d_call: -; v_call: TRBV27; j_call: TRBJ2-3; cdr3_aa: CASGSGALDDTDTQYF
d_call: -; v_call: TRBV5-1; j_call: TRBJ2-7; cdr3_aa: CASSLSGPMLEQYF
d_call: TRBD2; v_call: TRBV5-1; j_call: TRBJ2-7; cdr3_aa: CASSRGLAERYEQYF
d_call: -; v_call: TRBV27; j_call: TRBJ2-2; cdr3_aa: CASSLEHTRRWTGELFF
d_call: -; v_call: TRBV20-1; j_call: TRBJ1-1; cdr3_aa: CSVNNGFEAFF
d_call: TRBD2; v_call: TRBV7-9; j_call: TRBJ2-1; cdr3_aa: CASSLILAGGWEQFF
d_call: -; v_call: TRBV6-2/TRBV6-3; j_call: TRBJ2-1; cdr3_aa: CASSYFEEQFF
d_call: TRBD2; v_call: TRBV9; j_call: TRBJ2-1; cdr3_aa: CASSVEGGRDNEQFF
d_call: TRBD1; v_call: TRBV19; j_call: TRBJ2-6; cdr3_aa: CASSVGQVKGGANVLTF
d_call: -; v_call: TRBV4-1; j_call: TRBJ1-4; cdr3_aa: CASSQEVEGNEKLFF
d_call: -; v_call: TRBV5-5; j_call: TRBJ2-7; cdr3_aa: CASSLQTGSYEQYF
d_call: -; v_call: TRBV15; j_call: TRBJ2-3; cdr3_aa: CATSSSIPDPQYF
d_call: -; v_call: TRBV27; j_call: TRBJ2-7; cdr3_aa: CASSPLRLDSLPYEQYF